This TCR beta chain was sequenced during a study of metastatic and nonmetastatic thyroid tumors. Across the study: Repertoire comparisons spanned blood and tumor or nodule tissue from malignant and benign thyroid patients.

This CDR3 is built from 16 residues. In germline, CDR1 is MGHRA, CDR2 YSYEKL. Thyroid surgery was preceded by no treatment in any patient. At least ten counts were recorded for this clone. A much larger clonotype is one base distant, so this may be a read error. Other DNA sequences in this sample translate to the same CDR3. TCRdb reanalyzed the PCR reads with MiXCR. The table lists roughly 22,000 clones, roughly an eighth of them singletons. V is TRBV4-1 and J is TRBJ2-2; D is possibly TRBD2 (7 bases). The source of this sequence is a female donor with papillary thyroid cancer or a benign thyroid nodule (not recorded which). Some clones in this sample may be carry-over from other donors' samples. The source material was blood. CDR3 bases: TGCGCCAGCAGCCAAGGGGGGGGCTCGAACACTGGGGAGCTGTTTTTT. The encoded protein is CASSQGGGSNTGELFF.